These 20 T cell receptor beta chains originate from one sample sequenced in a study of T cell changes during pregnancy in multiple sclerosis. Profiled with immunoSEQ multiplex PCR; TCRdb holds only in-frame clones, not every one. The sample lists some 87,000 clones; more than 80% were seen once. The specimen comprised CD4+ T cells from peripheral blood mononuclear cells, sampled before pregnancy. The origin of the receptors is a female donor with multiple sclerosis, enrolled in a pregnancy study.

The chain recombines TRBV30 with TRBJ2-1, with TRBD2 identical over 7 bases. V lost 5 bases, J lost 5 bases, and 15 bases stayed unmatched. CDR1 GTSNPN and CDR2 SVGIG come from the germline V gene (reference sequence). This CDR3 has 16 amino acids. The CDR3 DNA reads as TGTGCCTGGTCACCAATAGGGACTAACCAACACAATGAGCAGTTCTTC. Translation gives CAWSPIGTNQHNEQFF.

The chain is built from TRBV14 and TRBJ2-7, with D possibly matching TRBD2 (5 bases). The germline V gene encodes CDR1 SGHDN and CDR2 FVKESK. This CDR3 has 13 amino acids. V shed 2 bases and J shed 3 bases, with 8 bases lying between them. The CDR3 here is CASSQPGSYEQYF. The CDR3 DNA reads as TGTGCCAGCAGCCAACCGGGAAGCTACGAGCAGTACTTC.

The chain is built from TRBV10-3 and TRBJ2-7; a weak D match, TRBD1 (6 bases). Trimming left V 4 bases short and J 2 bases short, with 9 bases between. Per germline, CDR1 ENHRY and CDR2 SYGVKD. The CDR3 extends over 13 amino acids. The CDR3 DNA sequence: TGTGCCATCAGTGGGGGGACAACCTACGAGCAGTACTTC. Protein product: CAISGGTTYEQYF.

The V and J genes are TRBV7-2 and TRBJ1-2; 10 bases agree with TRBD1. Trimming at V came to 4 bases and at J to 8 bases, leaving 10 bases not matched to a gene. From germline, CDR1 is SGHTA and CDR2 FQGNSA. This CDR3 is 15 amino acids long. DNA for the CDR3: TGTGCCAGCAGCTCCCTGGGACAGGGGAGGAGAGGCTACACCTTC. This codes for CASSSLGQGRRGYTF. The whole variable domain, filled in from reference TRBV7-2 and TRBJ1-2, reads GAGVSQSPSNKVTEKGKDVELRCDPISGHTALYWYRQSLGQGLEFLIYFQGNSAPDKSGLPSDRFSAERTGGSVSTLTIQRTQQEDSAVYLCASSSLGQGRRGYTFGSGTRLTVV.

J is TRBJ2-1 and V is TRBV28; 9 nucleotides match TRBD2. This CDR3 contains 15 residues. J gave up 3 bases and V 7 bases, and 7 bases lay outside the gene matches. In germline, CDR1 is MDHEN, CDR2 SYDVKM. The CDR3 reads CASILGLAGYNEQFF. The CDR3 coding sequence is TGTGCCAGCATCCTGGGACTAGCTGGCTACAATGAGCAGTTCTTC.

V gene TRBV7-8 combines with J gene TRBJ1-1; the D gene is possibly TRBD1 (6 bases). The germline V and J ends were trimmed by 2 bases and 1 base, with 11 bases remaining between them. The CDR3 is 15 residues long. CDR1 SGHVS and CDR2 FQNEAQ come from the germline V gene. Written as DNA, the CDR3 is TGTGCCAGCAGCTTAAGGGGGGGGGCGAACACTGAAGCTTTCTTT. Translating it yields CASSLRGGANTEAFF.

The chain joins TRBV7-3 to TRBJ2-1; 7 bases map to TRBD1. Germline V lookup: CDR1 SGHTA, CDR2 FQGTGA. Germline trimming cut 0 bases from V and 7 bases from J; bases unmatched to any gene: 15. There are 18 residues in the CDR3. The CDR3 loop reads CASSLTATGELGRNEQFF. CDR3 DNA: TGTGCCAGCAGCTTAACGGCCACAGGGGAGCTAGGTCGGAATGAGCAGTTCTTC.

The chain carries TRBV7-2 and TRBJ2-5; D unresolved. CDR1 and CDR2 (germline): SGHTA, FQGNSA. V was clipped by 5 bases and J by 5 bases, with 9 bases between them. The CDR3 is made up of 12 amino acids. Written as DNA, the CDR3 is TGTGCCAGCAGCCCGCCTATTGAGACCCAGTACTTC. Translation: CASSPPIETQYF.

V is TRBV30 and J is TRBJ1-2; weak D call: TRBD1 (6 bases). The germline gives CDR1 GTSNPN, CDR2 SVGIG (reference sequence). V lost 3 bases and J 4 bases, leaving 15 bases between the germline ends. This CDR3 has 14 amino acids. The CDR3 loop reads CAWSPRQGIYGYTF. CDR3 nucleotides: TGTGCCTGGAGCCCAAGGCAGGGGATCTATGGCTACACCTTC.

The chain is built from TRBV5-4 and TRBJ1-1; 8 bases are shared with TRBD1. Germline lookup yields CDR1 SGHNT and CDR2 YYREEE (reference sequence). Trimming at V came to 4 bases and at J to 0 bases, leaving 5 bases not matched to a gene. CDR3 length: 15 residues. This CDR3 is CASSPPTGVNTEAFF. In DNA form, the CDR3 reads TGTGCCAGCAGCCCGCCGACAGGGGTGAACACTGAAGCTTTCTTT.

The chain has TRBV5-1 and TRBJ2-1; 8 positions match TRBD1. The trim removed 2 bases at V and 8 bases at J, leaving 6 bases unmatched. This CDR3 has 14 residues. CDR1 is SGHRS and CDR2 is YFSETQ in the germline V gene. The CDR3 DNA reads TGCGCCAGCAGCTTCAGCCAGGGGGCCTATGAGCAGTTCTTC. This sequence encodes CASSFSQGAYEQFF.

V and J are TRBV7-9 and TRBJ1-3, with a tentative D call TRBD1 (5 bases). The V gene lost 5 bases and the J gene lost 2 bases, with 16 bases spanning the gap. This CDR3 spans 16 amino acids. Germline values: CDR1 SEHNR, CDR2 FQNEAQ (reference sequence). CDR3 nucleotides: TGTGCCAGCAGCCGTCTGGACAAGGGCCCTGGAAACACCATATATTTT. Protein product: CASSRLDKGPGNTIYF. The variable domain in full, with the rest retrieved from reference TRBV7-9 and TRBJ1-3, is DTGVSQNPRHKITKRGQNVTFRCDPISEHNRLYWYRQTLGQGPEFLTYFQNEAQLEKSRLLSDRFSAERPKGSFSTLEIQRTEQGDSAMYLCASSRLDKGPGNTIYFGEGSWLTVV.

The chain uses TRBV30 and TRBJ1-1; D is ambiguous. The V end was cut by 3 bases, the J end by 3 bases, with 17 bases between. CDR3 length equals 15 residues. Germline assignment: CDR1 GTSNPN and CDR2 SVGIG (reference sequence). The CDR3 reads CAWSPSGSGYTEAFF. The CDR3 coding sequence is TGTGCCTGGAGCCCCTCGGGTTCCGGCTACACTGAAGCTTTCTTT.

The chain combines TRBV10-3 with TRBJ2-3; D uncertain. CDR1 is ENHRY, CDR2 SYGVKD, per germline. With 4 bases removed from V and 5 bases from J, the gap between germline ends came to 7 bases. CDR3 length equals 12 residues. The CDR3, as DNA: TGTGCCATCAGTGTGGCGGAAGATACGCAGTATTTT. It translates to CAISVAEDTQYF.

This chain connects TRBV7-3 to TRBJ2-3; D is perhaps TRBD2 (6 bases). V was shortened by 3 bases and J by 0 bases, with 13 bases between the two germline ends. Germline CDR1 reads SGHTA; CDR2 reads FQGTGA. This CDR3 is built from 16 residues. The CDR3 nucleotides are TGTGCCAGCAGCTTGCTTCCCGGGACTAGCACAGATACGCAGTATTTT. It codes for CASSLLPGTSTDTQYF.

The chain links TRBV7-8 to TRBJ2-1; D is possibly TRBD2 (5 bases). The CDR3 runs 15 residues. Trimming stripped 6 bases from V and 4 bases from J, with 16 bases between. CDR1 is SGHVS and CDR2 is FQNEAQ in the germline V gene. The CDR3 coding sequence is TGTGCCAGCAGTTGGACCGGTAGAGGGTACAATGAGCAGTTCTTC. It specifies CASSWTGRGYNEQFF.

This chain joins TRBV7-3 and TRBJ2-1, with TRBD1 matching over 7 bases. This CDR3 has 14 amino acids. The germline V gene encodes CDR1 SGHTA and CDR2 FQGTGA. After removal of 5 bases from V and 8 bases from J, the junction contained 9 bases not matched to a gene. CDR3 nucleotides: TGTGCCAGCAGCACAGGGGTATGGGGCGATGAGCAGTTCTTC. It yields the protein CASSTGVWGDEQFF.

The V and J genes are TRBV19 and TRBJ1-3, with TRBD1 identical over 8 bases. The trim removed 3 bases at V and 2 bases at J, leaving 3 bases unmatched. Germline CDR1 is LNHDA and CDR2 is SQIVND (reference sequence). The CDR3 spans 15 residues. The CDR3 is CASSIRQGPGNTIYF. The CDR3 nucleotides are TGTGCCAGTAGTATCCGACAGGGGCCTGGAAACACCATATATTTT.

The chain employs TRBV5-1 and TRBJ2-7; D remains ambiguous. The CDR3 sequence is 13 residues long. V shed 4 bases and J shed 3 bases, with 11 bases lying between them. Germline values: CDR1 SGHRS, CDR2 YFSETQ. The CDR3 protein is CASSAERYYEQYF. In nucleotides, the CDR3 is TGCGCCAGCAGCGCGGAGCGCTACTACGAGCAGTACTTC.

The CDR3 loop is CASSHAGTGAYEQYF. In DNA, the CDR3 is TGTGCCAGCAGTCACGCCGGGACAGGGGCCTACGAGCAGTACTTC. The chain uses TRBV5-6 and TRBJ2-7; 10 bases match TRBD1. Per germline, CDR1 SGHDT and CDR2 YYEEEE. V gave up 5 bases and J gave up 2 bases; unmatched junction bases: 7. This CDR3 is built from 15 residues. Drawing the rest from reference TRBV5-6 and TRBJ2-7, the complete variable domain is DAGVTQSPTHLIKTRGQQVTLRCSPKSGHDTVSWYQQALGQGPQFIFQYYEEEERQRGNFPDRFSGHQFPNYSSELNVNALLLGDSALYLCASSHAGTGAYEQYFGPGTRLTVT.